One sample yielded the 29 T cell receptor beta chains listed below, sequenced in a study of OX40 agonist ivuxolimab in advanced cancers. TCRdb's table, derived via immunoSEQ multiplex PCR, lists solely in-frame clones and lacks some. The top ten clones hold 0.7% to 0.9% of a sample with roughly 61,000 clones, approximately 90% of them seen once. The material was CD4+ or CD8+ T cells sorted from blood, obtained in a trial of the OX40 agonist ivuxolimab. The receptors here all came from an adult with an advanced solid tumor such as melanoma, head and neck, liver or kidney cancer.

In DNA, the CDR3 is TGTGCCAGCAGCGTAGATCAGCGGGGGGGCCGCACAGATACGCAGTATTTT. Translation: CASSVDQRGGRTDTQYF. The chain joins TRBV9 to TRBJ2-3; the match to TRBD2 covers 10 bases. The J segment lost 1 base and the V segment lost 0 bases, leaving 5 bases of the junction unmatched. Germline V gene data show CDR1 as SGDLS and CDR2 as YYNGEE. The CDR3 length is 17 residues.

The chain employs TRBV2 and TRBJ2-1, with D possibly TRBD1 on 7 matching bases. V gave up 7 bases and J gave up 1 base, with 11 bases separating them. The CDR3 has 14 residues. Germline loops: CDR1 SNHLY, CDR2 FYNNEI. The CDR3 loop is CASKGAGSYNEQFF. In nucleotides, the CDR3 is TGTGCCAGCAAGGGGGCGGGGTCCTACAATGAGCAGTTCTTC.

The rearrangement links TRBV4-2 to TRBJ2-2; 10 bases align to TRBD2. Germline CDR1 is LGHNA and CDR2 is YNFKEQ. The CDR3 spans 18 residues. With 0 bases clipped from V and 0 bases from J, the junction kept 4 bases outside the gene matches. The DNA of the CDR3 is TGTGCCAGCAGCCAAGAACTGCTAGCGGGAGCGAACACCGGGGAGCTGTTTTTT. This gives the protein CASSQELLAGANTGELFF.

The V gene is TRBV11-2, the J gene TRBJ2-2; D unclear. The CDR3 is 15 amino acids. The germline V gene encodes CDR1 SGHAT and CDR2 FQNNGV. The V end lost 1 base, the J end lost 0 bases, and 6 bases lay between the germline ends. The CDR3 loop reads CASSLVAANTGELFF. The CDR3 nucleotides read TGTGCCAGCAGCTTAGTGGCCGCGAACACCGGGGAGCTGTTTTTT.

The gene calls are TRBV2 and TRBJ2-1; 9 nucleotides match TRBD2. This CDR3 is built from 15 residues. Germline V gene data show CDR1 as SNHLY and CDR2 as FYNNEI. Germline trimming cut 0 bases from V and 10 bases from J; bases unmatched to any gene: 7. CDR3 in amino acids: CASSEAAGGPREQFF. For the CDR3, the DNA is TGTGCCAGCAGTGAAGCGGCGGGAGGGCCACGGGAGCAGTTCTTC.

This chain joins TRBV2 and TRBJ1-1; 7 positions match TRBD1. The germline gives CDR1 SNHLY, CDR2 FYNNEI. The length of the CDR3 is 14 residues. The V and J ends lost 9 bases and 5 bases, in that order; junction bases with no gene match: 12. The CDR3 DNA sequence: TGTGCCAGTGAGAGGGGGCAGCGGGGGACTGAAGCTTTCTTT. This encodes CASERGQRGTEAFF.

The chain uses TRBV9 and TRBJ2-3, with 8 bases matching TRBD2. CDR3 length equals 15 residues. The germline CDR1 and CDR2 sequences are SGDLS and YYNGEE. J lost 5 bases, V lost 2 bases, and 7 bases had no gene match. The CDR3, as DNA: TGTGCCAGCAGCGTCTCGGGGGGGCAGTTAGATACGCAGTATTTT. Encoded protein: CASSVSGGQLDTQYF.

J is TRBJ1-3 and V is TRBV4-1, with a weak D call TRBD1 (5 bases). Germline assignment: CDR1 MGHRA and CDR2 YSYEKL. The CDR3 loop spans 17 amino acids. V was trimmed by 2 bases and J by 0 bases, leaving 14 bases between them. For the CDR3, the DNA is TGCGCCAGCAGCCAAACCACCGGGACGATCTCTGGAAACACCATATATTTT. It encodes CASSQTTGTISGNTIYF.

This chain links TRBV5-6 with TRBJ2-1; 14 bases are shared with TRBD2. The germline gives CDR1 SGHDT, CDR2 YYEEEE. The CDR3 extends over 13 amino acids. V shed 4 bases and J 15 bases; nucleotides not matched to a gene: 6. CDR3 loop: CASSPGTSGSGFF. The CDR3 nucleotides are TGTGCCAGCAGCCCGGGGACTAGCGGGAGTGGGTTCTTC.

The chain employs TRBV20-1 and TRBJ1-2, with TRBD1 matching over 8 bases. CDR3 size: 11 residues. Germline V lookup: CDR1 DFQATT, CDR2 SNEGSKA (reference sequence). V dropped 4 bases and J dropped 7; count of bases not matched to a gene: 2. CDR3 DNA: TGCAGTGCTACGACAGGGGTTGGCTACACCTTC. Residues: CSATTGVGYTF.

This sequence joins TRBV7-2 and TRBJ2-7, with 13 bases aligning to TRBD2. CDR1 is SGHTA and CDR2 is FQGNSA in the germline V gene. This CDR3 region has 13 residues. V shed 4 bases, J shed 6 bases, and the junction held 0 bases outside the gene matches. CDR3 coding DNA: TGTGCCAGCAGCTGGACTAGCGGGAGCGAGCAGTACTTC. Amino acids: CASSWTSGSEQYF.

This clone was counted a few times. The chain has TRBV5-6 and TRBJ1-1, with D hard to call. V was shortened by 4 bases and J by 2 bases, with 9 bases between the two germline ends. The CDR3 has 13 amino acids. Per the germline V gene, CDR1 is SGHDT and CDR2 is YYEEEE. The CDR3 DNA follows: TGTGCCAGCAGCACCCAAGCAAACACTGAAGCTTTCTTT. Translation gives CASSTQANTEAFF. Full variable domain (remainder filled in from reference TRBV5-6 and TRBJ1-1): DAGVTQSPTHLIKTRGQQVTLRCSPKSGHDTVSWYQQALGQGPQFIFQYYEEEERQRGNFPDRFSGHQFPNYSSELNVNALLLGDSALYLCASSTQANTEAFFGQGTRLTVV.

This clone was seen once. V and J are TRBV10-3 and TRBJ2-1, with D possibly being TRBD2 (7 bases). Germline V gives CDR1 ENHRY, CDR2 SYGVKD. V was trimmed by 10 bases and J by 9 bases, leaving 22 bases between them. The CDR3 loop spans 14 amino acids. CDR3 sequence (DNA): TGTGCCACCAACGCCGGGGGGCGCTTGGCTGAGCAGTTCTTC. Translating it yields CATNAGGRLAEQFF.

This clone occurred a few times. The chain carries TRBV28 and TRBJ2-7; D possibly corresponds to TRBD2 (6 bases). V was trimmed by 5 bases and J by 2 bases, leaving 16 bases between them. CDR3 length: 15 amino acids. Germline CDR1 reads MDHEN; CDR2 reads SYDVKM. CDR3 nucleotides: TGTGCCAGCAGTCCGGGGGTCGTCGGGGCCTACGAGCAGTACTTC. Its protein is CASSPGVVGAYEQYF.

J is TRBJ2-3 and V is TRBV23-1; 10 positions match TRBD2. TRBV23-1 is identified as an open reading frame with a role that is uncertain. This CDR3 is built from 15 residues. Trimming took 4 bases from V and 6 from J; bases not matched to a gene: 7. The CDR3 is CASSRRTSGTDTQYF. CDR3 sequence (DNA): TGCGCCAGCAGTCGGAGGACTAGCGGAACTGATACGCAGTATTTT.

The chain combines TRBV4-1 with TRBJ1-4; D is perhaps TRBD1 (6 bases). CDR1 is MGHRA, CDR2 YSYEKL, per germline. The CDR3 covers 14 residues. V was shortened by 0 bases and J by 4 bases, with 6 bases between the two germline ends. The CDR3 sequence: CASSQEGGNEKLFF. Here the CDR3 DNA reads TGCGCCAGCAGCCAAGAAGGGGGTAATGAAAAACTGTTTTTT.

The chain carries TRBV4-2 and TRBJ2-7, with D possibly TRBD2 on 7 matching bases. The CDR3 is made up of 16 amino acids. Germline V lookup: CDR1 LGHNA, CDR2 YNFKEQ. V was clipped by 0 bases and J by 6 bases, with 18 bases between them. In DNA form, the CDR3 reads TGTGCCAGCAGCCAAGATGTAGGGGGAGGGCCCGCCGAGCAGTACTTC. It yields the protein CASSQDVGGGPAEQYF.

The CDR3 is CASSLDREGYTF. The CDR3 DNA reads as TGCGCCAGCAGCCTGGACAGGGAAGGCTACACCTTC. This chain joins TRBV5-1 and TRBJ1-2, with 8 bases matching TRBD1. J lost 8 bases, V lost 4 bases, and 4 bases had no gene match. Per germline, CDR1 SGHRS and CDR2 YFSETQ. CDR3 length: 12 residues.

The CDR3, as DNA: TGTGCCAGCAGCCCCCGAGGACGTGGTAATGAGCAGTTCTTC. Its translation: CASSPRGRGNEQFF. The gene calls are TRBV11-3 and TRBJ2-1, with D uncertain. CDR3 length: 14 amino acids. With 5 bases removed from V and 7 bases from J, the gap between germline ends came to 15 bases. Germline V lookup: CDR1 SGHNT, CDR2 YENEEA.

The chain links TRBV6-1 to TRBJ2-6; perhaps TRBD1 as D (9 bases). Germline CDR1 and CDR2: MNHNS and SASEGT. This CDR3 contains 17 residues. V was trimmed by 4 bases and J by 2 bases, leaving 15 bases between them. The CDR3 nucleotides are TGTGCCAGCAGTGTGGACAGGGGACTAGCTGGGGCCAACGTCCTGACTTTC. Translation gives CASSVDRGLAGANVLTF.

The rearrangement uses TRBV7-6 and TRBJ1-1; 7 positions match TRBD1. V was clipped by 1 base and J by 2 bases; unmatched bases: 7. The CDR3 loop spans 16 amino acids. CDR1 and CDR2 from the germline V gene are SGHVS and FNYEAQ. The CDR3 nucleotides are TGTGCCAGCAGCTTAGGGACCGGGACAGCAAACACTGAAGCTTTCTTT. Translated, it gives CASSLGTGTANTEAFF.

The V call is TRBV18, the J call TRBJ1-1; D may be TRBD1 (5 bases). The CDR3 consists of 16 residues. Germline V gene data show CDR1 as KGHSH and CDR2 as LQKENI. V was pared by 3 bases and J by 6 bases, with 20 bases between. The CDR3 region has the DNA TGTGCCAGCTCACCCCCCAGGGCGGGAGGAGTCGCTGAAGCTTTCTTT. It encodes CASSPPRAGGVAEAFF.

The rearrangement uses TRBV2 and TRBJ1-5; D gene ambiguous. V dropped 6 bases and J dropped 1 base, with 7 bases sitting between them. Germline V gene sequence: CDR1 SNHLY, CDR2 FYNNEI. The CDR3 runs 13 residues. CDR3: CASRETSNQPQHF. CDR3 sequence (DNA): TGTGCCAGCAGGGAGACCAGCAATCAGCCCCAGCATTTT.

In regard to this clone: The identical CDR3 is also encoded by other nucleotide sequences in the sample. The gene calls are TRBV5-1 and TRBJ2-5, with no clear D. This CDR3 spans 11 amino acids. V gave up 4 bases and J gave up 1 base, with 2 bases separating them. Germline lookup yields CDR1 SGHRS and CDR2 YFSETQ. CDR3 amino acids: CASSLQETQYF. CDR3 nucleotide sequence: TGCGCCAGCAGCCTCCAAGAGACCCAGTACTTC.

V gene TRBV5-1 combines with J gene TRBJ2-2; 10 bases agree with TRBD1. This CDR3 spans 16 amino acids. Germline trimming cut 5 bases from V and 0 bases from J; bases unmatched to any gene: 4. Germline V CDR1 and CDR2: SGHRS, YFSETQ. The CDR3 region is CASRPGTGANTGELFF. For the CDR3, the DNA is TGCGCCAGCAGGCCGGGGACAGGGGCGAACACCGGGGAGCTGTTTTTT.

The V and J genes are TRBV11-2 and TRBJ1-1; no clear D. Germline loops: CDR1 SGHAT, CDR2 FQNNGV. The CDR3 has 13 amino acids. V was trimmed by 2 bases and J by 2 bases, leaving 6 bases between them. The CDR3, as DNA: TGTGCCAGCAGCTTAAAGGGTAACACTGAAGCTTTCTTT. Translated: CASSLKGNTEAFF.

The rearrangement uses TRBV19 and TRBJ1-5; possibly TRBD1 for D (6 bases). CDR1 is LNHDA, CDR2 SQIVND, per germline (reference sequence). CDR3 length equals 15 residues. V lost 4 bases and J lost 6, with 16 bases in between. The CDR3 region is CASSTRQAPSQPQHF. In DNA form, the CDR3 reads TGTGCCAGTAGTACCCGACAGGCCCCTAGTCAGCCCCAGCATTTT.

This clone was recorded once. The chain couples TRBV7-9 to TRBJ2-7, with D tentatively TRBD1 or TRBD2 (5 bases each). This CDR3 has 15 amino acids. Trimming removed 0 bases from V and 5 bases from J, with 14 bases in between. Germline assignment: CDR1 SEHNR and CDR2 FQNEAQ (reference sequence). Here the CDR3 reads CASSLAVGKGHEQYF. CDR3 coding DNA: TGTGCCAGCAGCTTAGCAGTTGGGAAGGGACACGAGCAGTACTTC. The full variable domain, rest sourced from reference TRBV7-9 and TRBJ2-7, is DTGVSQNPRHKITKRGQNVTFRCDPISEHNRLYWYRQTLGQGPEFLTYFQNEAQLEKSRLLSDRFSAERPKGSFSTLEIQRTEQGDSAMYLCASSLAVGKGHEQYFGPGTRLTVT.

The genes are TRBV7-2 and TRBJ1-2; possible D gene TRBD1, 6 bases. The V and J ends lost 5 bases and 7 bases respectively, with 17 bases between them. This CDR3 region has 14 residues. Germline-derived CDR1 and CDR2 are SGHTA and FQGNSA. The DNA of the CDR3 is TGTGCCAGCAGCACGACACAGGGAGCGACTGGCTACACCTTC. Its protein product is CASSTTQGATGYTF.